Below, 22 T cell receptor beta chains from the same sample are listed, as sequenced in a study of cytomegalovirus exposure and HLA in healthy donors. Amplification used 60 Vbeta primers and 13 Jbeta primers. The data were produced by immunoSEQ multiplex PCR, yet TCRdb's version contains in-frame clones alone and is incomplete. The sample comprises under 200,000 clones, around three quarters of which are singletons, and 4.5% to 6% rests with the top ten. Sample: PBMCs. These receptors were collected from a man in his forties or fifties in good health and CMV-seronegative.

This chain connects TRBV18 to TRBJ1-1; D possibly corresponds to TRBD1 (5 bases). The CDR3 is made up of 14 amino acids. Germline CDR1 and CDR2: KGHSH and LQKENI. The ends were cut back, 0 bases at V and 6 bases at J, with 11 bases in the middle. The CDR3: CASSPPGEGSEAFF. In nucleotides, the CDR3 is TGTGCCAGCTCACCACCGGGGGAGGGGTCTGAAGCTTTCTTT.

The CDR3 DNA reads TGTGCGGGGCGGGCAGGGACATACGAGCAGTACTTC. This sequence encodes CAGRAGTYEQYF. The chain uses TRBV30 and TRBJ2-7; D is possibly TRBD1 (6 bases). The V gene's germline CDR1 is GTSNPN and CDR2 SVGIG (reference sequence). CDR3 length equals 12 residues.

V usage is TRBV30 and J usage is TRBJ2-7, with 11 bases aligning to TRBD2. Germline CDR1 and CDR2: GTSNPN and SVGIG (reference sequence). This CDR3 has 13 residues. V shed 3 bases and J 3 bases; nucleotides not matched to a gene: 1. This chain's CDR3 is CAWRTSGDYEQYF. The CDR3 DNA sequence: TGTGCCTGGAGGACTAGCGGGGACTACGAGCAGTACTTC.

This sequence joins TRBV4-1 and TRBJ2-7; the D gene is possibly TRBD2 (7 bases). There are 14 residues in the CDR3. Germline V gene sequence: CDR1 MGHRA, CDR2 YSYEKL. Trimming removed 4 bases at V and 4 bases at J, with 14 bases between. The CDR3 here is CASSLGGQIYEQYF. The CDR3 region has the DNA TGCGCCAGCAGCCTGGGGGGGCAGATTTACGAGCAGTACTTC.

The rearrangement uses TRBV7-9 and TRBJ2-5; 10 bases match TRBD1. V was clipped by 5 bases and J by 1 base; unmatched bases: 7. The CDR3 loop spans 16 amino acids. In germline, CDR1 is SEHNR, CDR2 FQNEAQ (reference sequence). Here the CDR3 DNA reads TGTGCCAGCAGCGTGAACCGGGACAGGGGCCAAGAGACCCAGTACTTC. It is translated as CASSVNRDRGQETQYF.

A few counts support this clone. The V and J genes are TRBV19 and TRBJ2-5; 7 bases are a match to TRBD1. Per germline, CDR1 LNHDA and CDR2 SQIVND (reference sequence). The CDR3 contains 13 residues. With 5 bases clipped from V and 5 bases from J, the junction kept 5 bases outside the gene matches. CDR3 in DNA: TGTGCCAGTAGTGCCACAGGGGCTGAGACCCAGTACTTC. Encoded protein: CASSATGAETQYF.

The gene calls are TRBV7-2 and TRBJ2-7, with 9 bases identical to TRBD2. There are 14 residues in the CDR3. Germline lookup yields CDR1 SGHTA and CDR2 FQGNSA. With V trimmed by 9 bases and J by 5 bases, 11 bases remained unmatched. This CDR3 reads CASTVAGGLNEQYF. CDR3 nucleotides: TGTGCCAGTACGGTGGCGGGGGGGCTGAACGAGCAGTACTTC.

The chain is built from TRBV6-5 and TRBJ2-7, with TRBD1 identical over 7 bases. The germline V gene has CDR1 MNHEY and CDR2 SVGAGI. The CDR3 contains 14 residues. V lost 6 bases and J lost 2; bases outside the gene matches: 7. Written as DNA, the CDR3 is TGTGCCAGCAGCCCCCGGACAGGACCCTACGAGCAGTACTTC. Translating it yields CASSPRTGPYEQYF.

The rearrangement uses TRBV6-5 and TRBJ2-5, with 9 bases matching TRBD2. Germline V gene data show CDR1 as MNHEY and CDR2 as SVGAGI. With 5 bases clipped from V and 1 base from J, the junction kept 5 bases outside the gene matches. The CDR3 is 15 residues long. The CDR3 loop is CASSTRTSAQETQYF. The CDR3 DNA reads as TGTGCCAGCAGTACCCGGACTAGCGCCCAAGAGACCCAGTACTTC.

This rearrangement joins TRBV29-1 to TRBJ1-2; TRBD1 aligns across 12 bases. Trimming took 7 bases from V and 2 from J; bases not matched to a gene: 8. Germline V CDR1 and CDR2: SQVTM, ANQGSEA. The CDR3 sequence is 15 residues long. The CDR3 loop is CSAEPGQGANYGYTF. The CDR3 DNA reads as TGCAGCGCGGAACCGGGACAGGGGGCGAACTATGGCTACACCTTC. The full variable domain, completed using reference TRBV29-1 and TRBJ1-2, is SAVISQKPSRDICQRGTSLTIQCQVDSQVTMMFWYRQQPGQSLTLIATANQGSEATYESGFVIDKFPISRPNLTFSTLTVSNMSPEDSSIYLCSAEPGQGANYGYTFGSGTRLTVV.

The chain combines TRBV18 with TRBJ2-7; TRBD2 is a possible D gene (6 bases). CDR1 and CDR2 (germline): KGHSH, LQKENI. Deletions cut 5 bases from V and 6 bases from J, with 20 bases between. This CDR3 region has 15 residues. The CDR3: CASSFSGTGFLEQYF. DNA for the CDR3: TGTGCCAGCTCATTCTCCGGGACTGGGTTTCTCGAGCAGTACTTC.

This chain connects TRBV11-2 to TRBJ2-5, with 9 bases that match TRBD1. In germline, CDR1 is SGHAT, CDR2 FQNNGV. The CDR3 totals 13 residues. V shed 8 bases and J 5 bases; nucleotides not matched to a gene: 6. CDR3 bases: TGTGCCAGCCGCCAACAGGGGGCGGAGACCCAGTACTTC. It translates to CASRQQGAETQYF.

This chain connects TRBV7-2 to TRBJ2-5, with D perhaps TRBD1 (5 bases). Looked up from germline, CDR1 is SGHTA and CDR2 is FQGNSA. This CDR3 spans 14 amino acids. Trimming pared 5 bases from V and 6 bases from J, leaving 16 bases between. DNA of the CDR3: TGTGCCAGCAGCCGAGGATCGCAGGGCAAGACCCAGTACTTC. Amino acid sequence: CASSRGSQGKTQYF.

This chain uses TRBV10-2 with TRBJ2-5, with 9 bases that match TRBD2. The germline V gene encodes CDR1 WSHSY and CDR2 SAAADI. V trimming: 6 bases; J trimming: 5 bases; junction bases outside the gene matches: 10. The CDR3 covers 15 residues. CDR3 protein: CASSSSGSGSETQYF. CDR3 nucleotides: TGCGCCAGCAGCAGTAGCGGGAGTGGATCGGAGACCCAGTACTTC.

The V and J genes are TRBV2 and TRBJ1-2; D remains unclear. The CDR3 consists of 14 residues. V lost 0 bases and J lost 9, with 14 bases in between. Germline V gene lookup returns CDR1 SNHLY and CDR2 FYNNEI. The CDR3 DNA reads TGTGCCAGCAGTGAAGCGTGGCAGGCTATAAGCTACACCTTC. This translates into CASSEAWQAISYTF.

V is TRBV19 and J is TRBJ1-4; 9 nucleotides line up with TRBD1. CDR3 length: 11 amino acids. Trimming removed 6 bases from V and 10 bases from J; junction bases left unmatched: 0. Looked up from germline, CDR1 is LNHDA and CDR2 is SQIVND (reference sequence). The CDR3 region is CASRTGGKLFF. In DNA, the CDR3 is TGTGCCAGTAGGACAGGGGGAAAACTGTTTTTT.

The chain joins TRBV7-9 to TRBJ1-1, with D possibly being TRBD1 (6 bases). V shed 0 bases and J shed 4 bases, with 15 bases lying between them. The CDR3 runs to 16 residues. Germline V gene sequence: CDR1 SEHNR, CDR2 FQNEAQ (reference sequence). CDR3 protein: CASSLAREGGSTEAFF. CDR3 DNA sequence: TGTGCCAGCAGCTTAGCCAGGGAGGGGGGAAGCACTGAAGCTTTCTTT.

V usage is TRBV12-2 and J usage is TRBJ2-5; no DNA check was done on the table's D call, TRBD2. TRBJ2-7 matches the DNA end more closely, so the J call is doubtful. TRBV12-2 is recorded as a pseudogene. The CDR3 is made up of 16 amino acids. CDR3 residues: CASRTLPLEPSYEQYF. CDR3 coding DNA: TGTGCAAGTCGCACACTTCCTTTGGAGCCTTCCTACGAGCAGTACTTC.

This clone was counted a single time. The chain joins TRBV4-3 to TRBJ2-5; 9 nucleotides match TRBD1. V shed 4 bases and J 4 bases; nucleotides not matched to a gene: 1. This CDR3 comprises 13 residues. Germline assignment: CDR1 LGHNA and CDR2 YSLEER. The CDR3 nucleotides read TGCGCCAGCAGCCTGACAGGGGGAGAGACCCAGTACTTC. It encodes CASSLTGGETQYF.

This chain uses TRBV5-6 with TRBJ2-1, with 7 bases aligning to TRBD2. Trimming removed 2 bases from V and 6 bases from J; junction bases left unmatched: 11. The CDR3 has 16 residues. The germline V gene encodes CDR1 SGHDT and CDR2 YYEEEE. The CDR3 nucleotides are TGTGCCAGCAGCTTCCGCAGGACTAGGCTATTCAATGAGCAGTTCTTC. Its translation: CASSFRRTRLFNEQFF.

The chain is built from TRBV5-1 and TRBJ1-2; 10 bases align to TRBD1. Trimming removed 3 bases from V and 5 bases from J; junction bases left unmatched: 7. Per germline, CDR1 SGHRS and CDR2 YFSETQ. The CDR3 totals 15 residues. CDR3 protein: CASSSGTGVGYGYTF. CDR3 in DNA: TGCGCCAGCAGCTCCGGGACAGGGGTGGGGTATGGCTACACCTTC.

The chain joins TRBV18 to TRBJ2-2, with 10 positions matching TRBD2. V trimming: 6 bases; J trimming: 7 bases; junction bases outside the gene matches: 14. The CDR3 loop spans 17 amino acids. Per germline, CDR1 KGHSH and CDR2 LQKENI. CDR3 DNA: TGTGCCAGCTCGCTACGGGGGACTAGCGCCTCCAGCGGGGAGCTGTTTTTT. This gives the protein CASSLRGTSASSGELFF.